This passage covers 30 T cell receptor beta chains from one sample sequenced in a study of T-cell reconstitution after alpha-beta-depleted transplantation in children (dated by TCRdb to 2016 to 2017). The library was made by PCR. Sequencing was performed on an Illumina HiSeq 2500. Molecular barcoding was employed in the preparation of TCR libraries, with unique molecular identifiers being used to normalize TCRbeta repertoire quantification. Using fastp trimming at Q25 and MiXCR clonotype assembly, TCRdb reanalyzed the public sequencing data and kept in-frame beta chains. Identical CDR3 proteins give one entry, which carries the most common genes and DNA. This sample gives some 200,000 distinct CDR3 sequences in total; approximately 7% of them show up just once. The ten top clones hold around 5% of the sample. The treatment or condition label, read with the paper, signifies: allogeneic hematopoietic cell transplantation with graft depleted of TCRalphabeta T cells and CD19 B cells.

The sequenced sample was PBMCs, obtained before TCRalphabeta/CD19-depleted stem cell transplant. The receptor source for this set is a boy younger than 10 with acute lymphoblastic leukemia, due to receive a stem cell transplant.

This clonotype was observed at least ten times. The chain has TRBV20-1 and TRBJ2-3; D unresolved. V lost 7 bases and J lost 2, with 7 bases in between. CDR3 length equals 11 residues. Germline V gene lookup returns CDR1 DFQATT and CDR2 SNEGSKA (reference sequence). The CDR3 region is CSGLDTDTQYF. The CDR3 bases are TGCAGTGGCCTGGACACAGATACGCAGTATTTT.

V gene TRBV15 combines with J gene TRBJ1-1; TRBD1 is a possible D gene (5 bases). This CDR3 is 14 amino acids long. Looked up from germline, CDR1 is LNHNV and CDR2 is YYDKDF (reference sequence). Trimming removed 1 base from V and 5 bases from J, with 11 bases in between. CDR3 in amino acids: CATSRALSGTEAFF. The CDR3 DNA follows: TGTGCCACCAGCAGAGCTCTATCAGGGACTGAAGCTTTCTTT.

The chain couples TRBV7-2 to TRBJ1-1; maybe TRBD1 (5 bases). V was pared by 2 bases and J by 7 bases, with 8 bases between. CDR3 length: 12 residues. Looked up from germline, CDR1 is SGHTA and CDR2 is FQGNSA. CDR3 residues: CASSLSTDEAFF. The CDR3 nucleotides are TGTGCCAGCAGCTTATCGACAGATGAAGCTTTCTTT.

This clonotype was seen at least ten times. The chain combines TRBV18 with TRBJ2-7; 13 nucleotides agree with TRBD2. CDR1 KGHSH and CDR2 LQKENI come from the germline V gene. The V gene end was trimmed by 2 bases and the J gene end by 1 base; junction bases not matched to a gene: 8. The CDR3 contains 18 residues. The CDR3 DNA reads TGTGCCAGCTCACCAGGACTAGCGGGAGATTTCGCTTCCTACGAGCAGTACTTC. It specifies CASSPGLAGDFASYEQYF.

In this sample, this clonotype turned up a few times. The genes are TRBV20-1 and TRBJ2-5; 8 bases fit TRBD2. J gave up 1 base and V 5 bases, and 3 bases lay outside the gene matches. The V gene's germline CDR1 is DFQATT and CDR2 SNEGSKA (reference sequence). CDR3 length equals 13 residues. CDR3 DNA sequence: TGCAGTGCTGGAGCGGGAGCCCAAGAGACCCAGTACTTC. Its translation is CSAGAGAQETQYF.

This clonotype was observed a few times. The chain uses TRBV11-2 and TRBJ1-2; D might be TRBD1 (5 bases). CDR3 length equals 18 residues. Trimming shortened V by 5 bases and J by 3 bases, and 25 bases separated the two germline ends. In germline, CDR1 is SGHAT, CDR2 FQNNGV. The CDR3 DNA reads TGTGCCAGCAGCCCCTCCCGGGCCCAGAGGGGTTTTGACTATGGCTACACCTTC. Translation gives CASSPSRAQRGFDYGYTF.

Ten or more counts support this clonotype. This rearrangement joins TRBV7-8 to TRBJ1-3, with a tentative D call TRBD1 (6 bases). V lost 1 base, J lost 10 bases, and 11 bases lay in between. The CDR3 is made up of 13 amino acids. The germline CDR1 and CDR2 sequences are SGHVS and FQNEAQ. The CDR3 bases are TGTGCCAGCAGCTTAGGCTACAGGGAAACCATATATTTT. This gives the protein CASSLGYRETIYF.

This clonotype was detected ten times or more. This chain joins TRBV29-1 and TRBJ2-7, with 7 bases fitting TRBD2. V lost 6 bases and J lost 2; bases outside the gene matches: 7. Germline-derived CDR1 and CDR2 are SQVTM and ANQGSEA. The CDR3 has 13 amino acids. CDR3 sequence reads: CSVKGRETYEQYF. The CDR3 coding sequence is TGCAGCGTCAAGGGGAGGGAGACCTACGAGCAGTACTTC.

Ten or more counts support this clonotype. This rearrangement joins TRBV5-5 to TRBJ2-3, with a possible D match to TRBD2 (5 bases). CDR1 SGHKS and CDR2 YYEKEE come from the germline V gene (reference sequence). This CDR3 comprises 14 residues. The V end was cut by 4 bases, the J end by 0 bases, with 9 bases between. CDR3 amino acids: CASSRAVSTDTQYF. CDR3 sequence (DNA): TGTGCCAGCAGCAGAGCGGTTAGCACAGATACGCAGTATTTT.

Comment on this clonotype: A much larger clone sits a single nucleotide away, making a read error possible. The genes are TRBV11-2 and TRBJ1-1; D gene unclear. CDR1 is SGHAT and CDR2 is FQNNGV in the germline V gene. Trimming took 5 bases from V and 3 from J, leaving 19 bases between them. The CDR3 runs 16 residues. The CDR3 loop is CASSEGMTNLDTEAFF. For the CDR3, the DNA is TGTGCCAGCAGCGAGGGAATGACTAATCTCGACACTGAAGCTTTCTTT.

The CDR3: CASSALGLAGGPGRETQYF. In DNA, the CDR3 is TGTGCCAGCAGTGCCCTGGGACTAGCGGGAGGGCCGGGCAGGGAGACCCAGTACTTC. V gene TRBV6-1 combines with J gene TRBJ2-5; 16 nucleotides agree with TRBD2. The CDR3 contains 19 residues. The V gene end was trimmed by 4 bases and the J gene end by 5 bases; junction bases not matched to a gene: 13. The germline CDR1 and CDR2 sequences are MNHNS and SASEGT.

CDR3 sequence reads: CASSSPDSPYEQYF. In DNA form, the CDR3 reads TGTGCCAGCAGCTCCCCGGACAGTCCCTACGAGCAGTACTTC. The genes are TRBV7-2 and TRBJ2-7, with D maybe TRBD1 (6 bases). The V end lost 4 bases, the J end lost 2 bases, and 12 bases lay between the germline ends. Germline CDR1 SGHTA, CDR2 FQGNSA. The CDR3 length is 14 residues.

This clonotype was observed at least ten times. This chain connects TRBV6-1 to TRBJ2-3, with TRBD2 matching over 11 bases. With 5 bases clipped from V and 6 bases from J, the junction kept 4 bases outside the gene matches. CDR3 size: 14 residues. CDR1 is MNHNS and CDR2 is SASEGT in the germline V gene. In nucleotides, the CDR3 is TGTGCCAGCAGTCGACTAGCGGGGCTGGATACGCAGTATTTT. This codes for CASSRLAGLDTQYF.

This clonotype appeared a few times. The rearrangement joins TRBV7-9 to TRBJ2-7, with D possibly matching TRBD2 (7 bases). Looked up from germline, CDR1 is SEHNR and CDR2 is FQNEAQ (reference sequence). This CDR3 contains 14 residues. The V and J ends lost 3 bases and 2 bases respectively, with 11 bases between them. CDR3 region: CASSFLGGPYEQYF. The CDR3 region has the DNA TGTGCCAGCAGCTTCTTGGGGGGGCCCTACGAGCAGTACTTC.

This clonotype was observed many times. The chain uses TRBV12-3 or TRBV12-4 and TRBJ2-7, with D tentatively TRBD2 (6 bases). This CDR3 has 16 amino acids. V was clipped by 5 bases and J by 0 bases, with 17 bases between them. The CDR3, as DNA: TGTGCCAGCAGTCGCTCCGGGAGCATGAGCTCCTACGAGCAGTACTTC. The encoded protein is CASSRSGSMSSYEQYF.

The chain links TRBV5-1 to TRBJ1-4, with TRBD1 matching over 9 bases. CDR1 is SGHRS and CDR2 is YFSETQ in the germline V gene. The CDR3 has 16 residues. Germline trimming cut 4 bases from V and 3 bases from J; bases unmatched to any gene: 7. CDR3 residues: CASSVNRGLPNEKLFF. CDR3 bases: TGCGCCAGCAGCGTTAACAGGGGGCTGCCTAATGAAAAACTGTTTTTT. Based on the CDR3 plus reference TRBV5-1 and TRBJ1-4, the full variable domain is KAGVTQTPRYLIKTRGQQVTLSCSPISGHRSVSWYQQTPGQGLQFLFEYFSETQRNKGNFPGRFSGRQFSNSRSEMNVSTLELGDSALYLCASSVNRGLPNEKLFFGSGTQLSVL.

This clonotype was recorded at least ten times. The chain is built from TRBV11-3 and TRBJ1-2; 9 nucleotides line up with TRBD1. V dropped 3 bases and J dropped 1; count of bases not matched to a gene: 3. There are 15 residues in the CDR3. Germline CDR1 is SGHNT and CDR2 is YENEEA. The CDR3 nucleotides are TGTGCCAGCAGCTTCCGGGACAGGGATAACTATGGCTACACCTTC. Translated, it gives CASSFRDRDNYGYTF.

This clonotype was recorded many times. This chain links TRBV2 with TRBJ2-3; D unclear. The germline V and J ends were trimmed by 4 bases and 2 bases, with 7 bases remaining between them. The germline V gene encodes CDR1 SNHLY and CDR2 FYNNEI. The CDR3 spans 13 residues. In nucleotides, the CDR3 is TGTGCCAGCAGTGGTGACAACACAGATACGCAGTATTTT. As protein: CASSGDNTDTQYF. Filled out from reference TRBV2 and TRBJ2-3, the complete variable domain reads EPEVTQTPSHQVTQMGQEVILRCVPISNHLYFYWYRQILGQKVEFLVSFYNNEISEKSEIFDDQFSVERPDGSNFTLKIRSTKLEDSAMYFCASSGDNTDTQYFGPGTRLTVL.

This clonotype was recorded at least ten times. The chain links TRBV20-1 to TRBJ2-2; a possible D gene is TRBD2 (6 bases). Germline assignment: CDR1 DFQATT and CDR2 SNEGSKA (reference sequence). Between the trimmed V and J ends, which lost 5 bases and 0 bases, there was a span of 13 bases. CDR3 size: 15 residues. CDR3 nucleotide sequence: TGCAGTGCTCTGTGGGGGGACGCGAACACCGGGGAGCTGTTTTTT. Translating gives CSALWGDANTGELFF.

This clonotype was picked up many times. The V and J genes are TRBV11-2 and TRBJ2-2; D is perhaps TRBD1 (6 bases). This CDR3 spans 14 amino acids. V gave up 5 bases and J gave up 4 bases, with 11 bases separating them. Germline CDR1 and CDR2: SGHAT and FQNNGV. The CDR3 here is CASSPQGFTGELFF. The CDR3 DNA reads TGTGCCAGCAGCCCACAGGGTTTCACCGGGGAGCTGTTTTTT.

The chain has TRBV7-3 and TRBJ2-1, with 10 bases matching TRBD2. This CDR3 is 15 amino acids long. V trimming: 5 bases; J trimming: 8 bases; junction bases outside the gene matches: 9. CDR1 and CDR2 (germline): SGHTA, FQGTGA. The CDR3: CASSKERGGRDEQFF. CDR3 nucleotide sequence: TGTGCCAGCAGCAAGGAGCGGGGGGGCAGGGATGAGCAGTTCTTC.

This clonotype was seen ten or more times. The chain joins TRBV19 to TRBJ2-7, with no clear D. The germline gives CDR1 LNHDA, CDR2 SQIVND (reference sequence). The germline V and J ends were trimmed by 6 bases and 3 bases, with 9 bases remaining between them. The CDR3 totals 12 residues. The CDR3 DNA reads TGTGCCAGTAGCGACGGATTCTACGAGCAGTACTTC. It specifies CASSDGFYEQYF.

This clonotype was seen only a few times. The V gene is TRBV27, the J gene TRBJ2-5; a weak D match, TRBD2 (5 bases). This CDR3 is built from 14 residues. The V and J ends lost 0 bases and 4 bases respectively, with 9 bases between them. CDR1 and CDR2 (germline): MNHEY, SMNVEV (reference sequence). This CDR3 is CASSLSREGETQYF. In nucleotides, the CDR3 is TGTGCCAGCAGTTTATCCCGGGAAGGAGAGACCCAGTACTTC.

The chain has TRBV20-1 and TRBJ2-5; D might be TRBD2 (5 bases). V lost 5 bases to trimming and J lost 3 bases, with 13 bases between them. This CDR3 has 13 amino acids. The germline CDR1 and CDR2 sequences are DFQATT and SNEGSKA (reference sequence). The CDR3 region has the DNA TGCAGTGCTCTAGGACTTCGGAAAGAGACCCAGTACTTC. Protein sequence: CSALGLRKETQYF.

This clonotype was observed at least ten times. This chain joins TRBV6-2 or TRBV6-3 and TRBJ2-1, with D possibly being TRBD1 or TRBD2 (5 bases each). The CDR3 spans 13 residues. Trimming pared 7 bases from V and 5 bases from J, leaving 12 bases between. The germline V gene encodes CDR1 MNHEY and CDR2 SVGEGT. The chain's CDR3 is CASNIRGHNEQFF. The CDR3 DNA sequence: TGTGCCAGCAATATCCGGGGACACAATGAGCAGTTCTTC.

This clonotype has at least ten counts. V gene TRBV20-1 combines with J gene TRBJ1-6, with TRBD1 as a possible D gene (6 bases). Trimming took off 0 bases at V and 7 bases at J, with 13 bases between the two ends. CDR1 is DFQATT and CDR2 is SNEGSKA in the germline V gene (reference sequence). The CDR3 loop spans 15 amino acids. CDR3 coding DNA: TGCAGTGCTAGAGACCCGGGGGGCTACAATTCACCCCTCCACTTT. It yields the protein CSARDPGGYNSPLHF.

This clonotype was counted ten times or more. This rearrangement joins TRBV7-6 to TRBJ2-7, with 9 nucleotides matching TRBD1. J lost 5 bases, V lost 2 bases, and 7 bases had no gene match. The CDR3 covers 15 residues. Germline loops: CDR1 SGHVS, CDR2 FNYEAQ. The CDR3 coding sequence is TGTGCCAGCAGCTTATTGGGACAGGGTCCTAACGAGCAGTACTTC. Encoded protein: CASSLLGQGPNEQYF. The full variable domain, its missing parts supplied by reference TRBV7-6 and TRBJ2-7, is GAGVSQSPRYKVTKRGQDVALRCDPISGHVSLYWYRQALGQGPEFLTYFNYEAQQDKSGLPNDRFSAERPEGSISTLTIQRTEQRDSAMYRCASSLLGQGPNEQYFGPGTRLTVT.

J is TRBJ2-5 and V is TRBV2; 13 nucleotides agree with TRBD2. Germline V gene sequence: CDR1 SNHLY, CDR2 FYNNEI. The CDR3 spans 16 residues. V shed 5 bases, J shed 6 bases, and the junction held 9 bases outside the gene matches. The CDR3: CASSTGLAGDKKTQYF. The CDR3 DNA reads TGTGCCAGCAGTACCGGACTAGCGGGAGACAAAAAGACCCAGTACTTC.

This clonotype was seen a handful of times. The rearrangement joins TRBV18 to TRBJ1-1; D perhaps matches TRBD1 (5 bases). CDR1 is KGHSH, CDR2 LQKENI, per germline. The CDR3 is made up of 11 amino acids. V lost 6 bases and J lost 7, with 9 bases in between. CDR3 amino acids: CASSRGGEAFF. In nucleotides, the CDR3 is TGTGCCAGCTCCCGGGGCGGTGAAGCTTTCTTT.

This clonotype came up many times. This chain connects TRBV11-1 to TRBJ2-2; D is unresolved. CDR1 and CDR2 from the germline V gene are SGHAT and FQDESV (reference sequence). The CDR3 extends over 16 amino acids. Between the trimmed V and J ends, which lost 5 bases and 1 base, there was a span of 14 bases. In nucleotides, the CDR3 is TGTGCCAGCAGCCCTCGTGGGGAAGGGAACACCGGGGAGCTGTTTTTT. This gives the protein CASSPRGEGNTGELFF.